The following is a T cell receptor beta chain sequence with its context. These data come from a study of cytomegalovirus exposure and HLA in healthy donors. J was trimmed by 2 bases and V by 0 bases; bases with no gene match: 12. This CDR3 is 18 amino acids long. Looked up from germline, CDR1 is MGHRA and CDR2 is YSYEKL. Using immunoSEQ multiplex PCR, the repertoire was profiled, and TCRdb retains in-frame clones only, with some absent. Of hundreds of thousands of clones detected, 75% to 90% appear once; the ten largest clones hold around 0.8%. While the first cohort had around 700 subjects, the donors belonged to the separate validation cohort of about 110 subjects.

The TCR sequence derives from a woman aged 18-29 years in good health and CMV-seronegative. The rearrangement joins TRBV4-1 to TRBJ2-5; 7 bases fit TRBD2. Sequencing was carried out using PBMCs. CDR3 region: CASSQDTRAAGRQETQYF. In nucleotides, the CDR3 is TGCGCCAGCAGCCAAGATACTAGGGCCGCCGGGAGGCAAGAGACCCAGTACTTC.